The 7 T cell receptor beta chains listed next were all sequenced from one sample in a study of tissue T cells after allogeneic stem cell transplantation. Time point: mouse harvest day 7 after allogeneic transplant. The graft held 10^6 splenic CD5+ T cells and 10^7 T-cell-depleted bone marrow cells. Sequenced by immunoSEQ multiplex PCR; TCRdb stores in-frame clones only, minus some. The sample lists 8,000 to 8,500 clones, nearly 45% occurring once. Sample: skin. The receptors originated from a female BALB/c mouse given C57BL/6 T cells with graft-versus-host disease after an allogeneic hematopoietic cell transplant.

In regard to this clone: One end of the junction does not line up with germline, which may come from a read error. Genes here carry mouse names. The read terminates 1 residue before the CDR3 end, so the remaining end is supplied by the germline J gene. The chain couples TRBV13-3 to TRBJ1-4, with 8 bases matching TRBD1. The CDR3 runs to 14 residues. CDR1 and CDR2 (germline): NNHDY, SYVADS. CDR3 sequence reads: CASGDRGTNERLFF. Partial CDR3 DNA: TGTGCCAGCGGTGACAGGGGAACCAACGAAAGATTATTT.

Worth noting for this clone: Mouse gene names apply. Read data end 1 residue before the CDR3 end; the end is taken from the germline J gene. The rearrangement links TRBV19 to TRBJ2-2; 12 bases map to TRBD2. Germline values: CDR1 FNHDT, CDR2 SITEND (reference sequence). V lost 5 bases, J lost 4 bases, and 3 bases stayed unmatched. The CDR3 spans 15 residues. The sequenced part of the CDR3 DNA is TGTGCCAGCAGACGACTGGGGGGGCGCACCGGGCAGCTCTAC. Protein product: CASRRLGGRTGQLY. From start to end, the CDR3 is CASRRLGGRTGQLYF.

Details on this clone: Genes here carry mouse names. The read ends 1 residue before the CDR3 terminus; that terminus is restored from the germline J gene. The chain recombines TRBV17 with TRBJ2-4; no firm D call. The CDR3 spans 13 residues. Germline V CDR1 and CDR2: MNHDT, YYDKIL. The V gene lost 5 bases and the J gene lost 0 bases, with 6 bases spanning the gap. Partial CDR3 DNA: TGTGCTAGCAGTCACAGTAGTCAAAACACCTTGTAC. Amino acids: CASSHSSQNTLY. Given in full, the CDR3 is CASSHSSQNTLYF.

Concerning this clone itself: Genes and germline come from the mouse. The read falls 1 residue short of the CDR3 end, and the missing part is taken from the germline J gene. The gene calls are TRBV15 and TRBJ2-1; possible D gene TRBD2, 5 bases. V was cut by 5 bases and J by 0 bases, with 14 bases left in between. The CDR3 totals 16 residues. In germline, CDR1 is SGHND, CDR2 FRSKSL. The CDR3 DNA, read in part, is TGTGCCAGCAGTCCCAAGTGGGGTTATAACTATGCTGAGCAGTTC. It translates to CASSPKWGYNYAEQF. The complete CDR3 protein is CASSPKWGYNYAEQFF. The variable domain in full, completed from reference TRBV15 and TRBJ2-1, reads DAGVTQTPRHEVAEKGQTIILKCEPVSGHNDLFWYRQTKIQGLELLSYFRSKSLMEDGGAFKDRFKAEMLNSSFSTLKIQPTEPKDSAVYLCASSPKWGYNYAEQFFGPGTRLTVL.

This clone was found a few times. Gene names and germline match the mouse. The CDR3 end is not reached by the read, which stops 1 residue before it; the germline J gene fills it in. The J gene is TRBJ2-4, the V gene TRBV26, with 10 bases fitting TRBD1. The germline V gene has CDR1 KGHPV and CDR2 FQNQEV (reference sequence). V was clipped by 2 bases and J by 0 bases; unmatched bases: 2. CDR3 length: 16 amino acids. The sequenced CDR3 bases are TGTGCCAGCAGTCTGGGGACAGGGGCCAGTCAAAACACCTTGTAC. This sequence encodes CASSLGTGASQNTLY. The full CDR3 is CASSLGTGASQNTLYF.

This clone was counted between two and nine times. Germline and genes: mouse. The CDR3 is cut off 1 residue early in the read; its end comes from the germline J gene. The rearrangement uses TRBV16 and TRBJ2-7; 11 positions match TRBD2. CDR3 length: 14 residues. Trimming removed 5 bases from V and 4 bases from J; junction bases left unmatched: 4. The V gene's germline CDR1 is SGHSA and CDR2 FRNQAP. The CDR3 region is CASSHGLGGYEQYF. CDR3 bases read: TGTGCAAGCAGCCACGGACTGGGGGGTTATGAACAGTAC.

On this clone itself: Gene and germline names: mouse. Read coverage stops 1 residue before the CDR3 terminus; the germline J gene supplies the remainder. V is TRBV16 and J is TRBJ1-1, with D possibly matching TRBD1 (5 bases). The CDR3 runs 14 residues. Deletions cut 4 bases from V and 2 bases from J, with 11 bases between. The germline V gene encodes CDR1 SGHSA and CDR2 FRNQAP. The sequenced CDR3 bases are TGTGCAAGCAGCTCGCAGGGTTCCAACACAGAAGTCTTC. As protein: CASSSQGSNTEVF. The entire CDR3 protein reads CASSSQGSNTEVFF.